This T cell receptor (beta chain) originates from a study of CD8+CD57+ T cells in acquired aplastic anemia. The overall study: Mean DNA quantity obtained from sorted CD4+ and CD8+ cells was about 3.5 ug.

Genomic DNA constituted the template upon which TCR beta VDJ and CDR3 profiling was performed. MiXCR, applied by TCRdb to the reads, yields one record per CDR3 protein. The sample has roughly 250,000 distinct CDR3 sequences; roughly 80% are singletons. Overall study results and limits: Simpson's diversity of CD8+ cells was not significantly different in patients compared with controls.

With regard to this clonotype: Its target is not known.

It was patients with CD8+CD57+ cell expansion by flow cytometry who were chosen for sequencing. The sequence came from a human donor with aplastic anemia. Sequenced sample: sorted CD4+, CD8+, or CD8+CD57+ T cells (not recorded which) from PBMCs.

The CDR3 loop reads CASSVGSGTQNFEQFF. As DNA, the CDR3 is TGTGCCAGCAGCGTAGGGTCAGGTACGCAGAATTTTGAGCAGTTCTTC. V gene TRBV9 combines with J gene TRBJ2-1; D not resolved. CDR3 size: 16 residues. Germline values: CDR1 SGDLS, CDR2 YYNGEE. Trimming removed 0 bases from V and 9 bases from J, with 19 bases in between.